These 19 T cell receptor beta chains were sequenced from one sample in a study of lymphopenia after photon versus proton radiotherapy. TCRdb's table, derived via immunoSEQ multiplex PCR, lists solely in-frame clones and lacks some. The sample contains about 40,000 clones, roughly 84% of which appear only once. Sequences were derived from peripheral blood, sampled from a patient treated with proton-based radiotherapy. Receptors originate from a woman aged 70 to 79 with pancreatic cancer. Some clones in this sample may be carry-over from other donors' samples.

The V call is TRBV11-2, the J call TRBJ1-2, with D possibly matching TRBD1 (5 bases). Per germline, CDR1 SGHAT and CDR2 FQNNGV. The CDR3 covers 13 residues. The V and J ends lost 0 bases and 9 bases respectively, with 11 bases between them. The CDR3 nucleotides are TGTGCCAGCAGCTTAGACTTTCGGGACCGCTACACCTTC. It encodes CASSLDFRDRYTF.

The V and J genes are TRBV4-3 and TRBJ1-1, with D uncertain. There are 16 residues in the CDR3. Germline CDR1 reads LGHNA; CDR2 reads YSLEER. V lost 4 bases to trimming and J lost 4 bases, with 19 bases between them. The CDR3 region has the DNA TGCGCCAGCAGCCTACAAGAATCGATCAGCATCACTGAAGCTTTCTTT. Its protein product is CASSLQESISITEAFF.

This clone was seen just once. V and J are TRBV9 and TRBJ1-1; D possibly corresponds to TRBD1 (5 bases). Trimming stripped 3 bases from V and 4 bases from J, with 7 bases between. From germline, CDR1 is SGDLS and CDR2 YYNGEE. CDR3 size: 12 residues. For the CDR3, the DNA is TGTGCCAGCAGCGCCGACAGCACTGAAGCTTTCTTT. This gives the protein CASSADSTEAFF.

The V and J genes are TRBV5-1 and TRBJ1-2, with D unclear. V lost 0 bases, J lost 5 bases, and 11 bases lay in between. The germline CDR1 and CDR2 sequences are SGHRS and YFSETQ. There are 14 residues in the CDR3. The CDR3 protein is CASSLADSIYGYTF. The DNA for the CDR3 is TGCGCCAGCAGCTTGGCGGACTCCATATATGGCTACACCTTC.

This chain joins TRBV19 and TRBJ1-2; TRBD1 might be the D (6 bases). With 5 bases removed from V and 0 bases from J, the gap between germline ends came to 10 bases. Germline V lookup: CDR1 LNHDA, CDR2 SQIVND (reference sequence). The CDR3 extends over 14 amino acids. Here the CDR3 reads CASSLQGTNYGYTF. The CDR3 DNA reads as TGTGCCAGTAGTCTTCAGGGGACTAACTATGGCTACACCTTC. Full variable domain (rest looked up from reference TRBV19 and TRBJ1-2): DGGITQSPKYLFRKEGQNVTLSCEQNLNHDAMYWYRQDPGQGLRLIYYSQIVNDFQKGDIAEGYSVSREKKESFPLTVTSAQKNPTAFYLCASSLQGTNYGYTFGSGTRLTVV.

The chain has TRBV19 and TRBJ1-5; D unresolved. Germline-derived CDR1 and CDR2 are LNHDA and SQIVND (reference sequence). V lost 6 bases, J lost 2 bases, and 14 bases lay in between. The CDR3 is 15 residues long. CDR3 loop: CASRAGLVGNQPQHF. The DNA for the CDR3 is TGTGCCAGTAGGGCGGGGTTAGTGGGCAATCAGCCCCAGCATTTT.

V and J are TRBV4-1 and TRBJ1-6; D is unresolved. V was shortened by 3 bases and J by 7 bases, with 7 bases between the two germline ends. Germline V gene lookup returns CDR1 MGHRA and CDR2 YSYEKL. This CDR3 is 13 amino acids long. The chain's CDR3 is CASSQAGNSPLHF. DNA of the CDR3: TGCGCCAGCAGCCAGGCGGGGAATTCACCCCTCCACTTT.

J is TRBJ2-7 and V is TRBV28; 13 nucleotides align to TRBD2. Losses at the gene ends were 2 bases for V and 1 base for J; bases not matched to a gene: 8. CDR1 and CDR2 (germline): MDHEN, SYDVKM. CDR3 length: 18 amino acids. CDR3 loop: CASSLERLAGGGSYEQYF. CDR3 in DNA: TGTGCCAGCAGTTTAGAGCGACTAGCGGGAGGAGGTTCCTACGAGCAGTACTTC.

This chain uses TRBV5-1 with TRBJ2-3, with D tentatively TRBD2 (6 bases). CDR1 and CDR2 (germline): SGHRS, YFSETQ. Trimming cost V 2 bases and J 0 bases, with 13 bases left between them. This CDR3 has 16 residues. DNA of the CDR3: TGCGCCAGCAGCTTACAAGGGGACTCAAGCACAGATACGCAGTATTTT. The encoded protein is CASSLQGDSSTDTQYF.

In the case of this clone: Additional DNA sequences in this sample encode the identical CDR3. This chain connects TRBV2 to TRBJ1-1; 8 nucleotides agree with TRBD1. The CDR3 length is 13 residues. Germline values: CDR1 SNHLY, CDR2 FYNNEI. The V gene end was trimmed by 5 bases and the J gene end by 8 bases; junction bases not matched to a gene: 7. CDR3 in DNA: TGTGCCAGCAGTCTTAGGACAGGGACGGAAGCTTTCTTT. This encodes CASSLRTGTEAFF.

This clone was recorded a few times. This chain joins TRBV2 and TRBJ1-5; 7 nucleotides align to TRBD1. CDR1 is SNHLY, CDR2 FYNNEI, per germline. This CDR3 has 12 amino acids. Trimming cost V 8 bases and J 6 bases; bases outside gene matches: 4. In nucleotides, the CDR3 is TGTGCCAGCGACAGGGTGGGTCAGCCCCAGCATTTT. Translation: CASDRVGQPQHF.

This clone was seen a single time. The chain carries TRBV5-4 and TRBJ1-1; 11 bases align to TRBD1. J gave up 6 bases and V 3 bases, and 1 base lay outside the gene matches. Germline assignment: CDR1 SGHNT and CDR2 YYREEE (reference sequence). This CDR3 is 13 amino acids long. DNA of the CDR3: TGTGCCAGCAGCTCGGGACAGGGGGCTGAAGCTTTCTTT. Translated: CASSSGQGAEAFF.

This clone was found once. The V gene is TRBV6-1, the J gene TRBJ1-2, with D unresolved. The germline V gene has CDR1 MNHNS and CDR2 SASEGT. There are 15 residues in the CDR3. The ends were cut back, 0 bases at V and 7 bases at J, with 15 bases in the middle. This CDR3 reads CASSEAEAGSPGYTF. In nucleotides, the CDR3 is TGTGCCAGCAGTGAAGCAGAGGCAGGTAGTCCTGGCTACACCTTC.

The table lists this clone with a count of one. This chain links TRBV18 with TRBJ2-1, with D tentatively TRBD1 (6 bases). Per germline, CDR1 KGHSH and CDR2 LQKENI. The V end was cut by 2 bases, the J end by 7 bases, with 9 bases between. There are 13 residues in the CDR3. The CDR3 region is CASSPSTGNEQFF. The CDR3 DNA is TGTGCCAGCTCACCATCCACAGGGAATGAGCAGTTCTTC.

This clone occurred a few times. The chain recombines TRBV7-2 with TRBJ2-4; 10 nucleotides match TRBD1. The CDR3 is made up of 14 amino acids. Trimming at V came to 5 bases and at J to 4 bases, leaving 2 bases not matched to a gene. Germline loops: CDR1 SGHTA, CDR2 FQGNSA. In DNA form, the CDR3 reads TGTGCCAGCAGCCTGGGACAGGGGAAAAACATTCAGTACTTC. Translating gives CASSLGQGKNIQYF.

The rearrangement links TRBV4-3 to TRBJ2-3; D is possibly TRBD2 (6 bases). From germline, CDR1 is LGHNA and CDR2 YSLEER. V was clipped by 10 bases and J by 11 bases, with 16 bases between them. The CDR3 spans 11 residues. CDR3 residues: CATSMGREQYF. The CDR3 region has the DNA TGCGCCACCTCGATGGGGCGGGAGCAGTATTTT.

The rearrangement links TRBV28 to TRBJ2-7, with 10 bases matching TRBD2. The junction had 13 bases not matched to a gene; V was cut back by 5 bases and J by 0 bases. Germline V gene data show CDR1 as MDHEN and CDR2 as SYDVKM. The CDR3 totals 18 residues. The CDR3 DNA follows: TGTGCCAGCAGTCTACATAAAATTGGACTAGCGGACTCCTACGAGCAGTACTTC. It yields the protein CASSLHKIGLADSYEQYF.

The sample holds a few counts of this clone. V gene TRBV5-1 combines with J gene TRBJ2-6; D remains unclear. This CDR3 is 16 amino acids long. The V end lost 3 bases, the J end lost 0 bases, and 10 bases lay between the germline ends. Germline V CDR1 and CDR2: SGHRS, YFSETQ. CDR3 protein: CASSSQIFSGANVLTF. CDR3 DNA: TGCGCCAGCAGCTCTCAAATCTTCTCTGGGGCCAACGTCCTGACTTTC.

In its sample, this clone was seen once. CDR3 DNA sequence: TGCGCCAGCAGCCAAGATGGGCCTAATGGCCCCGAGGCAGATACGCAGTATTTT. Protein product: CASSQDGPNGPEADTQYF. The genes are TRBV4-3 and TRBJ2-3; D not certain. This CDR3 region has 18 residues. V was pared by 0 bases and J by 4 bases, with 20 bases between. The germline gives CDR1 LGHNA, CDR2 YSLEER.